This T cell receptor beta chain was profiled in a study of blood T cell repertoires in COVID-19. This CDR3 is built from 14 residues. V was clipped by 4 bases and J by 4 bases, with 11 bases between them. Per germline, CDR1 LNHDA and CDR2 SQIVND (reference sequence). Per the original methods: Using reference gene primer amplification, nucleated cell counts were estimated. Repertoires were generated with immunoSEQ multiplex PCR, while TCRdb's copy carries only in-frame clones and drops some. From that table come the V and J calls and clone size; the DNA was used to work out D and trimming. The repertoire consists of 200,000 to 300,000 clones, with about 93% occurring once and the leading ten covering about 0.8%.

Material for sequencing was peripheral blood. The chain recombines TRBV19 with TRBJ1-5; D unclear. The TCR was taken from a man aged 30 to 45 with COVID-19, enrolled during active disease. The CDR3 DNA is TGTGCCAGTAGTAGCCAGGCAACAAATCAGCCCCAGCATTTT. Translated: CASSSQATNQPQHF.